A few counts support the clone carrying this T cell receptor (beta chain). No antigen is known for it. The data were taken from a study of blood T cells in healthy people across ages. Study-level findings and limits: It was found that TCR beta diversity correlated strongly with the percentage of naive T cells.

Germline values: CDR1 MNHEY, CDR2 SVGEGT. The trim removed 4 bases at V and 5 bases at J, leaving 2 bases unmatched. The CDR3 length is 13 residues. Then a second PCR, running roughly 6 to 12 cycles, was carried out with a sample-barcoded 5' primer and a J-beta primer mix. Tagging of each cDNA molecule was performed by a template-switch adaptor with 12 random nucleotides. Each sample provided no less than 2.5 million CDR3-containing paired-end reads. TCRdb recomputed calls from the 5' RACE reads with MiXCR, one row per CDR3 protein. This sample carries under 750,000 distinct CDR3 sequences, more than 45% of them seen once, and the ten largest clones take roughly 25%.

This sequence joins TRBV6-2 or TRBV6-3 and TRBJ2-3; TRBD2 aligns across 8 bases. The sequencing sample was made of blood. This sequence originates from a man of 80 years or more in good health. Written as DNA, the CDR3 is TGTGCCAGCAGTTTCACTAGCGGAGATACGCAGTATTTT. Translating it yields CASSFTSGDTQYF.